This TCR beta chain was sequenced in a study of blood T cell repertoires in COVID-19. Background on the study: COVID-19 samples from acute and convalescent phases originated in the United States, Italy and Spain. Nucleic acid was either cDNA or gDNA, and it came from T cells, B-cell-depleted T cells, or PBMCs.

As processed by the authors: It was from reference gene primer amplification that nucleated cell counts were estimated. The table came from immunoSEQ multiplex PCR; TCRdb's copy has only in-frame clones and leaves some out. D and trimming come from the DNA, and the V and J calls and clone size come from that table. The table has 200,000 to 250,000 clones, about 90% seen once. CDR1 is SGHTA and CDR2 is FQGTGA in the germline V gene. V lost 5 bases and J lost 7; bases outside the gene matches: 5. The CDR3 has 14 residues. Sequenced sample: peripheral blood. The genes are TRBV7-3 and TRBJ1-6; 7 nucleotides agree with TRBD1. This TCR was sampled from a man aged 25-45 years with acute or convalescent COVID-19. For the CDR3, the DNA is TGTGCCAGCAGCAGGGGGACAGCAAATTCACCCCTCCACTTT. It specifies CASSRGTANSPLHF. The whole variable domain, filled in from reference TRBV7-3 and TRBJ1-6, reads GAGVSQTPSNKVTEKGKYVELRCDPISGHTALYWYRQSLGQGPEFLIYFQGTGAADDSGLPNDRFFAVRPEGSVSTLKIQRTERGDSAVYLCASSRGTANSPLHFGNGTRLTVT.